This T cell receptor (beta chain) is from a study of T cells in Graves' hyperthyroidism and ophthalmopathy (dated by TCRdb to the late 2010s). General notes on the study: Peripheral blood was collected at initial diagnosis, before any treatment. Following sampling, methimazole starting at 30 mg daily was given to hyperthyroidism patients, and high-dose intravenous methylprednisolone was given to ophthalmopathy patients. The paper reports TCR Vbeta CDR3 sequencing of approximately 140 peripheral blood samples: 40 or so ophthalmopathy, around 80 hyperthyroidism and 17 progressor patients. To identify distinguishing TCR V-J signatures, a discovery cohort of roughly 100 patients was used, comprising some 45 with Graves' ophthalmopathy and 57 with stable Graves' hyperthyroidism. The 100 discovery patients were randomly split 7:3 into training and test sets. In addition, the study compared T-cell repertoires in thyroid tissue and in blood from a handful of Graves' hyperthyroidism patients. An independent validation cohort of around 19 hyperthyroidism patients and about 16 patients who later progressed to ophthalmopathy tested prospective prediction of ophthalmopathy.

From the germline V gene (reference sequence), CDR1 is DFQATT and CDR2 is SNEGSKA. From the cysteine through the phenylalanine, the CDR3 covers 16 amino acids. Only the CDR3 DNA stays, 48 bases, in frame from base 1. V has 5 bases trimmed and J has 4 bases trimmed; junction bases matching no gene number 16. Amplification of TCR beta CDR3 regions was carried out from RNA transcripts. The TCR CDR3 was subjected to a first round of RT-PCR using the HTBI primer set and the Qiagen OneStep RT-PCR kit. The libraries were constructed in a second round of multiplex PCR and then size-selected and purified. Paired-end sequencing of the libraries was performed with 100 bp reads on an Illumina HiSeq2000. Processing in the source paper ran as follows. SOAPnuke was used to process the raw data, throwing out any read that contained adapters or uncalled bases, had a mean Phred below 15, or lacked an exact constant-primer or identifier match. COPE v1.2.5 was used to merge the high-quality paired reads, and each unique nucleotide sequence was defined as a clonotype. Clonotypes were aligned to IMGT TRBV, TRBD and TRBJ reference segments using MiTCR v1.1. The analysis included only V-J combinations with a frequency above 0.0001, which together covered approximately 99% of the repertoires. A TCS score was defined as the ratio between F50 (clonal expansion) and ExV (chaos), using BLOSUM62-based TCRdist between CDR3 peptides within each V-J. Welch's t-statistics and random forest reduced around 550 V-J features to 10 to 15, which were used in a naive Bayes classifier (R e1071). TCRdb redid the processing of the public reads, applying fastp at Q25 and MiXCR, and retained in-frame beta chains. One record per CDR3 amino acid sequence lists the most common genes and DNA. These V and J calls are TCRdb output, not the study's own analysis. The sample has 96,000 or so distinct CDR3 sequences on record, around 50% of them singletons. Around 29% of the sample is held by the ten biggest clonotypes.

A patient counted as having stable Graves' hyperthyroidism if no progression to ophthalmopathy occurred over 18 months of follow-up. Hyperthyroidism patients were aged 18 to 65 years and newly diagnosed, with disease duration of less than 2 months. Patients with uncontrolled infections, other autoimmune diseases, pregnancy or lactation were excluded. Diagnoses were established on the basis of clinical symptoms, serum thyroxine and TRAb, thyroid ultrasound, and orbital computed tomography. PBMCs were separated from roughly 10 ml of fresh peripheral blood using Ficoll-Paque density gradient centrifugation. Total RNA was extracted using Trizol reagent, and RNA quality was assessed on an Agilent 2100 Bioanalyzer. Comment on this clonotype: Its target antigen remains unknown. No base qualities exist here, and no much larger clone lies one base off it.

General conclusions and limits of the study: Most expanded thyroid clonotypes (frequency above 0.001) were also detected in blood, a finding suggesting that blood repertoires may reflect thyroid immune responses. In validation, the model predicted progression to ophthalmopathy a median of roughly 6.2 months before onset, with approximately 70% sensitivity and roughly 72% specificity. Sample size was not statistically predetermined, and investigators were not blinded to group allocation. Ophthalmopathy was separated from stable hyperthyroidism by a 13 V-J signature model, with approximately 86% sensitivity and approximately 81% specificity obtained in cross-validation and 80%/75% obtained in testing.

The receptor was derived from a woman aged 35 to 49 with Graves' hyperthyroidism. Sequenced sample: blood. The rearranged segments are TRBV20-1 and TRBJ2-7, with 8 bases matching TRBD2. The CDR3 has the sequence CSAGGEGGGRPYEQYF. DNA sequence: TGCAGTGCTGGAGGTGAGGGGGGCGGGAGGCCTTACGAGCAGTACTTC.